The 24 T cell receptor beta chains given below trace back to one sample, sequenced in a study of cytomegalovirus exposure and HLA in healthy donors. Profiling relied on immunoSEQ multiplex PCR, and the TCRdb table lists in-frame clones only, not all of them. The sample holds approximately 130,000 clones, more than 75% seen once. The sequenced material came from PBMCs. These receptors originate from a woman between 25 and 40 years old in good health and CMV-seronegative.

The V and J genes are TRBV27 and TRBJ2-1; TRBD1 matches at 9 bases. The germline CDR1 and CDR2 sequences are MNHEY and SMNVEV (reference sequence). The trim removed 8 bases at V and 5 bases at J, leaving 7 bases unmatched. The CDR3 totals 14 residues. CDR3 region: CASYGTGRHNEQFF. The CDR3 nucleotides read TGTGCCAGCTACGGGACAGGGAGACACAATGAGCAGTTCTTC.

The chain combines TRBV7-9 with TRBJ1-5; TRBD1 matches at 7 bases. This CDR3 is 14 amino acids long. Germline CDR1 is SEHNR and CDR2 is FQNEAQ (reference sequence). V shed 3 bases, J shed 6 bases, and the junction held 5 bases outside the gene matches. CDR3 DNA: TGTGCCAGCAGCTTCCAGGGGGTGTCTCAGCCCCAGCATTTT. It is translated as CASSFQGVSQPQHF.

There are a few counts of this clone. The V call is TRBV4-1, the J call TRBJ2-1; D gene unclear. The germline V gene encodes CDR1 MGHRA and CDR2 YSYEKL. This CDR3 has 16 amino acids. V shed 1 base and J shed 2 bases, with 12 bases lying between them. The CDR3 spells CASSQVDLVAYNEQFF. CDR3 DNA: TGCGCCAGCAGCCAAGTTGACCTAGTTGCCTACAATGAGCAGTTCTTC.

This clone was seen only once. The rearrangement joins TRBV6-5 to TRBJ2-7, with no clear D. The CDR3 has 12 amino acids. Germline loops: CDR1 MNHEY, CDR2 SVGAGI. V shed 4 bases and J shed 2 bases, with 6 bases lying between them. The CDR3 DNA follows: TGTGCCAGCAGTTTTAACACCTACGAGCAGTACTTC. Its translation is CASSFNTYEQYF.

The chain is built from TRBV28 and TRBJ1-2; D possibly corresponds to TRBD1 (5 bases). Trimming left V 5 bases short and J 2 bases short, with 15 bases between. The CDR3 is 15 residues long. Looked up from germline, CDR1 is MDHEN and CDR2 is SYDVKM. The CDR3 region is CASSPARRGNYGYTF. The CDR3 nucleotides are TGTGCCAGCAGTCCCGCTCGACGGGGGAACTATGGCTACACCTTC.

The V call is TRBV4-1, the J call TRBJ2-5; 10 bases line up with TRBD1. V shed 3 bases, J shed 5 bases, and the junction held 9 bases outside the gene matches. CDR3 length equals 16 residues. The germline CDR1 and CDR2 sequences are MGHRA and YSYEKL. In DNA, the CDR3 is TGCGCCAGCAGCCAGGGCTCCGGGACAGGGGTCGAGACCCAGTACTTC. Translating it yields CASSQGSGTGVETQYF.

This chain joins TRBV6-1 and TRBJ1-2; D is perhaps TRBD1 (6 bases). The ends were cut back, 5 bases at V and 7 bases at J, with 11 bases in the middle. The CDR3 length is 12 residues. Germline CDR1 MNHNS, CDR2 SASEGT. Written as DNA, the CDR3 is TGTGCCAGCAGTTGGGCAGGGGTTGGCTACACCTTC. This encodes CASSWAGVGYTF.

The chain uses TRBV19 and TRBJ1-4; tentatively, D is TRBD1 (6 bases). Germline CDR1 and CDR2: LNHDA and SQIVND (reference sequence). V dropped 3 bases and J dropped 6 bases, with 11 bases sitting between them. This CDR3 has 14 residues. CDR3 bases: TGTGCCAGTAGTATCTGGGGGCCACATGAAAAACTGTTTTTT. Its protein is CASSIWGPHEKLFF.

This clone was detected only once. DNA of the CDR3: TGTGCCAGCAGCCCCGGGACAGGCTTCTATGGCTACACCTTC. It translates to CASSPGTGFYGYTF. The rearrangement joins TRBV5-5 to TRBJ1-2; 8 nucleotides align to TRBD1. V dropped 4 bases and J dropped 4; count of bases not matched to a gene: 6. Germline V lookup: CDR1 SGHKS, CDR2 YYEKEE (reference sequence). The CDR3 totals 14 residues.

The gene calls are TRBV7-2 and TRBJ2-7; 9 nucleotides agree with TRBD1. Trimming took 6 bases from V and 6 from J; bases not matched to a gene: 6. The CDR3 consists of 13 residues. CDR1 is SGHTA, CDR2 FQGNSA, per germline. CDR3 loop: CASSSGQGTEQYF. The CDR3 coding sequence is TGTGCCAGCAGTTCTGGACAGGGGACCGAGCAGTACTTC.

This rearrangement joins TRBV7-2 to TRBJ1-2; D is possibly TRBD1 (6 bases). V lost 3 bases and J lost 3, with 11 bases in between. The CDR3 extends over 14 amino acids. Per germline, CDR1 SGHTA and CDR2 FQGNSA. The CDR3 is CASSLGRGDYGYTF. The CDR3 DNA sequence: TGTGCCAGCAGCTTGGGCAGGGGCGACTATGGCTACACCTTC.

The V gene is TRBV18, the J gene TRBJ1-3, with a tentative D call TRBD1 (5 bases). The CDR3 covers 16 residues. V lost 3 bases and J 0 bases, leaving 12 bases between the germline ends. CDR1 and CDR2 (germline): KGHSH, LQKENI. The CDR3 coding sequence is TGTGCCAGCTCACCCACAGTGGGGCCCTCTGGAAACACCATATATTTT. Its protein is CASSPTVGPSGNTIYF.

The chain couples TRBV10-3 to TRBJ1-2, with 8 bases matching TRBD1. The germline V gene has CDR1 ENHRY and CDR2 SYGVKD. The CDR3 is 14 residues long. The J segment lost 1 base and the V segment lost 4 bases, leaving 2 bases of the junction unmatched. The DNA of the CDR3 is TGTGCCATCAGTGTGACAGGGGATAACTATGGCTACACCTTC. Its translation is CAISVTGDNYGYTF.

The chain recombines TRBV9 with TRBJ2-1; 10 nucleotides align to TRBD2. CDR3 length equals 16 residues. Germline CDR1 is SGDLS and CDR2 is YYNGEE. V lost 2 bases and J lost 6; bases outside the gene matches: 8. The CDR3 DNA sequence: TGTGCCAGCAGCGTCCGAGCGGGGGGGCCCTTCAATGAGCAGTTCTTC. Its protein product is CASSVRAGGPFNEQFF.

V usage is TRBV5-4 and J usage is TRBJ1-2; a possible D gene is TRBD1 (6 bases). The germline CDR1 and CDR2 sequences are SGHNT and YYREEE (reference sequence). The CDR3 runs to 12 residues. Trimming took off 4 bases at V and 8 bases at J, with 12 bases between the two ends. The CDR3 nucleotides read TGTGCCAGCAGCCCGACAGGTCTCGGCTACACCTTC. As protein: CASSPTGLGYTF.

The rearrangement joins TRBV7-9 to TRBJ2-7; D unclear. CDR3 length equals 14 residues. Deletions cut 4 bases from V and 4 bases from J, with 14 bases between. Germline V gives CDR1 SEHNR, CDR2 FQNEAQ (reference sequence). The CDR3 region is CASSSASVRYEQYF. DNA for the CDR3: TGTGCCAGCAGCTCCGCCTCAGTACGATACGAGCAGTACTTC.

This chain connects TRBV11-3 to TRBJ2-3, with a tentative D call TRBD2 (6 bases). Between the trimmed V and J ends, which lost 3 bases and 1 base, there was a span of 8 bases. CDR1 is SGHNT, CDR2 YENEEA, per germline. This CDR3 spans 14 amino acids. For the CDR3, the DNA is TGTGCCAGCAGCTTTTCTAGCGGCACAGATACGCAGTATTTT. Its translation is CASSFSSGTDTQYF.

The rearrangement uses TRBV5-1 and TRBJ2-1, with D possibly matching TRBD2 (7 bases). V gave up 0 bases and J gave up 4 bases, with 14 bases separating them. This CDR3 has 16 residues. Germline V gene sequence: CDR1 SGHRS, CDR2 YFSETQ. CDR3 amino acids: CASSLEGRGRYNEQFF. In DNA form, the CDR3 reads TGCGCCAGCAGCTTGGAGGGGCGGGGGCGTTACAATGAGCAGTTCTTC.

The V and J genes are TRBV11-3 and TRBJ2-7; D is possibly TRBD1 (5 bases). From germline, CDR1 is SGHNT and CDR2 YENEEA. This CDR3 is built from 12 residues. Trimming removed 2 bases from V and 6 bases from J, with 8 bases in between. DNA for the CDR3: TGTGCCAGCAGCTTAAAGGGGTTCGAGCAGTACTTC. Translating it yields CASSLKGFEQYF.

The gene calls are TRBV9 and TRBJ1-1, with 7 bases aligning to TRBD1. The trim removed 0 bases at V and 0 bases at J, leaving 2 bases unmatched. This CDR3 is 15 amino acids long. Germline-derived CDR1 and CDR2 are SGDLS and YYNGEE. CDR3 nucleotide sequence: TGTGCCAGCAGCGTAGGGGGACAGATGAACACTGAAGCTTTCTTT. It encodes CASSVGGQMNTEAFF.

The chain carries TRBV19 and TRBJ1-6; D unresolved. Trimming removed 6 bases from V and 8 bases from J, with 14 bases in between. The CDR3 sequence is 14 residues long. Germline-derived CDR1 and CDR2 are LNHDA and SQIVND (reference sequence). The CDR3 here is CASRSRVGDSPLHF. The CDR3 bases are TGTGCCAGTAGATCGCGGGTGGGTGATTCACCCCTCCACTTT.

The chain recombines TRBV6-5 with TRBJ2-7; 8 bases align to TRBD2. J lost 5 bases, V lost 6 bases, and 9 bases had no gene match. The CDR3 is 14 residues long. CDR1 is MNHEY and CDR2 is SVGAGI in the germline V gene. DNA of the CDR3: TGTGCCAGCAGCCATCCAGCGGGAGCCAACGAGCAGTACTTC. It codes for CASSHPAGANEQYF.

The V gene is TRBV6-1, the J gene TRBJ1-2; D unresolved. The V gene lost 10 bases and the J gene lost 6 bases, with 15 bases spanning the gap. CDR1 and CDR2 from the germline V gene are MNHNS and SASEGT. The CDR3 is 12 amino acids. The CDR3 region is CANGERLNGYTF. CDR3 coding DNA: TGTGCCAACGGCGAGCGCCTGAATGGCTACACCTTC.

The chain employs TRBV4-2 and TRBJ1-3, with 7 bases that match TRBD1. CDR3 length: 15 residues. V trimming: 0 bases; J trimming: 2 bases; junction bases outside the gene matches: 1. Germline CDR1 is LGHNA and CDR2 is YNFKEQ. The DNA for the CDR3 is TGTGCCAGCAGCCAAGATGGGACAGCTGGAAACACCATATATTTT. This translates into CASSQDGTAGNTIYF.